This is a list of T cell receptor beta chains from one sample in a study of control samples from healthy donors and cancer patients. The repertoire was sequenced with immunoSEQ multiplex PCR; TCRdb's copy has only in-frame clones and lacks some. The sample includes about 190,000 clones, approximately 91% of them seen just once. Material: blood. The receptors were sampled from a man younger than 40 in good health. Each CDR3 is given without its conserved first and last residue.

CDR3aa: ASSLGLGTEAF; v_gene: TRBV7-2; j_gene: TRBJ1-1
CDR3aa: ASGLARTGSYEQY; v_gene: TRBV12-5; j_gene: TRBJ2-7
CDR3aa: ASSEGETGGLDTQY; v_gene: TRBV6-1; j_gene: TRBJ2-3
CDR3aa: ASSAHRGNQPQH; v_gene: TRBV9; j_gene: TRBJ1-5
CDR3aa: ASSSANEQY; v_gene: TRBV5-1; j_gene: TRBJ2-7
CDR3aa: ASSLSGATQETQY; v_gene: TRBV5-1; j_gene: TRBJ2-5
CDR3aa: AWNPSGEGEQY; v_gene: TRBV30; j_gene: TRBJ2-7
CDR3aa: ASSGGQGTGGYT; v_gene: TRBV2; j_gene: TRBJ1-2
CDR3aa: AWSGGGGAEQF; v_gene: TRBV30; j_gene: TRBJ2-1
CDR3aa: ASSPEAGIGEAF; v_gene: TRBV7-9; j_gene: TRBJ1-1
CDR3aa: ASSSPTGFLNTDTQY; v_gene: TRBV11-2; j_gene: TRBJ2-3
CDR3aa: ASSRTDSNYGYT; v_gene: TRBV18; j_gene: TRBJ1-2
CDR3aa: ASSLYGAGYT; v_gene: TRBV28; j_gene: TRBJ1-2
CDR3aa: ASSPPSAQGTSGGAGDTQY; v_gene: TRBV18; j_gene: TRBJ2-3
CDR3aa: ASSTGTGLYYEQY; v_gene: TRBV6-5; j_gene: TRBJ2-7
CDR3aa: ASSPRMWHPYGYT; v_gene: TRBV9; j_gene: TRBJ1-2
CDR3aa: ASSLAEGGYGYT; v_gene: TRBV7-9; j_gene: TRBJ1-2
CDR3aa: AISESTRGEEQF; v_gene: TRBV10-3; j_gene: TRBJ2-1
CDR3aa: ASSEDRTGNTIY; v_gene: TRBV2; j_gene: TRBJ1-3
CDR3aa: ASSYQGIVNQPQH; v_gene: TRBV6-6; j_gene: TRBJ1-5
CDR3aa: ASSIVPQGPEAF; v_gene: TRBV19; j_gene: TRBJ1-1
CDR3aa: ASRLGALEQY; v_gene: TRBV12-3/TRBV12-4; j_gene: TRBJ2-7
CDR3aa: AWGRGGGTEAF; v_gene: TRBV30; j_gene: TRBJ1-1
CDR3aa: ASRGDRGTDTQY; v_gene: TRBV2; j_gene: TRBJ2-3
CDR3aa: ASRTNTDTQY; v_gene: TRBV18; j_gene: TRBJ2-3
CDR3aa: ASSSWTDITDTQY; v_gene: TRBV27; j_gene: TRBJ2-3
CDR3aa: ASSPGSYYGYT; v_gene: TRBV3-1/TRBV3-2; j_gene: TRBJ1-2
CDR3aa: ASSPFIRQGAEAF; v_gene: TRBV7-9; j_gene: TRBJ1-1
CDR3aa: ASSPRGIQATNEKLF; v_gene: TRBV18; j_gene: TRBJ1-4
CDR3aa: SALAGNGYGYT; v_gene: TRBV29-1; j_gene: TRBJ1-2
CDR3aa: ASSLRRGPTYEQY; v_gene: TRBV5-1; j_gene: TRBJ2-7
CDR3aa: ASSQGASRGKSYEQY; v_gene: TRBV4-1; j_gene: TRBJ2-7
CDR3aa: ASSRDRATEKLF; v_gene: TRBV18; j_gene: TRBJ1-4
CDR3aa: ASSQHSSYEQY; v_gene: TRBV3-1/TRBV3-2; j_gene: TRBJ2-7
CDR3aa: ASSLALGRSSYEQY; v_gene: TRBV5-6; j_gene: TRBJ2-7
CDR3aa: ASSHGSSYEQY; v_gene: TRBV3-1/TRBV3-2; j_gene: TRBJ2-7
CDR3aa: ASSRGVEGYEQY; v_gene: TRBV19; j_gene: TRBJ2-7
CDR3aa: ASSLHTDTQY; v_gene: TRBV3-1/TRBV3-2; j_gene: TRBJ2-3
CDR3aa: ASSGGSRYQETQY; v_gene: TRBV5-1; j_gene: TRBJ2-5
CDR3aa: ASSDSNEKLF; v_gene: TRBV3-1/TRBV3-2; j_gene: TRBJ1-4
CDR3aa: ASSEREGNQPQH; v_gene: TRBV2; j_gene: TRBJ1-5
CDR3aa: ASLRDGSSYEQY; v_gene: TRBV11-2; j_gene: TRBJ2-7
CDR3aa: ASSLVRQHTGELF; v_gene: TRBV5-1; j_gene: TRBJ2-2
CDR3aa: ASGRDGRNSPLH; v_gene: TRBV2; j_gene: TRBJ1-6
CDR3aa: ASSPIRVPGYT; v_gene: TRBV7-9; j_gene: TRBJ1-2
CDR3aa: ASSLSLGRAGDEQF; v_gene: TRBV27; j_gene: TRBJ2-1
CDR3aa: ASSQVIQGWTYEQY; v_gene: TRBV4-1; j_gene: TRBJ2-7
CDR3aa: SARDNEQF; v_gene: TRBV20-1; j_gene: TRBJ2-1
CDR3aa: ASTRDPSNYGYT; v_gene: TRBV27; j_gene: TRBJ1-2
CDR3aa: ASSFGGRGNYNSPLH; v_gene: TRBV27; j_gene: TRBJ1-6
CDR3aa: ASSTPPGYGYT; v_gene: TRBV6-5; j_gene: TRBJ1-2
CDR3aa: ATSDLTLSTDTQY; v_gene: TRBV24-1; j_gene: TRBJ2-3
CDR3aa: AISGDGGYT; v_gene: TRBV10-3; j_gene: TRBJ1-2
CDR3aa: ASSQDFTGMGTDTQY; v_gene: TRBV3-1/TRBV3-2; j_gene: TRBJ2-3
CDR3aa: ASSYGGADTGELF; v_gene: TRBV6-6; j_gene: TRBJ2-2
CDR3aa: ASSIGTGKAF; v_gene: TRBV6-5; j_gene: TRBJ1-1
CDR3aa: ASMVSVNSYEQY; v_gene: TRBV19; j_gene: TRBJ2-7
CDR3aa: ASSPGQGANEQF; v_gene: TRBV2; j_gene: TRBJ2-1
CDR3aa: AWGARGSGNTIY; v_gene: TRBV30; j_gene: TRBJ1-3
CDR3aa: ASTTGGVNTEAF; v_gene: TRBV6-5; j_gene: TRBJ1-1